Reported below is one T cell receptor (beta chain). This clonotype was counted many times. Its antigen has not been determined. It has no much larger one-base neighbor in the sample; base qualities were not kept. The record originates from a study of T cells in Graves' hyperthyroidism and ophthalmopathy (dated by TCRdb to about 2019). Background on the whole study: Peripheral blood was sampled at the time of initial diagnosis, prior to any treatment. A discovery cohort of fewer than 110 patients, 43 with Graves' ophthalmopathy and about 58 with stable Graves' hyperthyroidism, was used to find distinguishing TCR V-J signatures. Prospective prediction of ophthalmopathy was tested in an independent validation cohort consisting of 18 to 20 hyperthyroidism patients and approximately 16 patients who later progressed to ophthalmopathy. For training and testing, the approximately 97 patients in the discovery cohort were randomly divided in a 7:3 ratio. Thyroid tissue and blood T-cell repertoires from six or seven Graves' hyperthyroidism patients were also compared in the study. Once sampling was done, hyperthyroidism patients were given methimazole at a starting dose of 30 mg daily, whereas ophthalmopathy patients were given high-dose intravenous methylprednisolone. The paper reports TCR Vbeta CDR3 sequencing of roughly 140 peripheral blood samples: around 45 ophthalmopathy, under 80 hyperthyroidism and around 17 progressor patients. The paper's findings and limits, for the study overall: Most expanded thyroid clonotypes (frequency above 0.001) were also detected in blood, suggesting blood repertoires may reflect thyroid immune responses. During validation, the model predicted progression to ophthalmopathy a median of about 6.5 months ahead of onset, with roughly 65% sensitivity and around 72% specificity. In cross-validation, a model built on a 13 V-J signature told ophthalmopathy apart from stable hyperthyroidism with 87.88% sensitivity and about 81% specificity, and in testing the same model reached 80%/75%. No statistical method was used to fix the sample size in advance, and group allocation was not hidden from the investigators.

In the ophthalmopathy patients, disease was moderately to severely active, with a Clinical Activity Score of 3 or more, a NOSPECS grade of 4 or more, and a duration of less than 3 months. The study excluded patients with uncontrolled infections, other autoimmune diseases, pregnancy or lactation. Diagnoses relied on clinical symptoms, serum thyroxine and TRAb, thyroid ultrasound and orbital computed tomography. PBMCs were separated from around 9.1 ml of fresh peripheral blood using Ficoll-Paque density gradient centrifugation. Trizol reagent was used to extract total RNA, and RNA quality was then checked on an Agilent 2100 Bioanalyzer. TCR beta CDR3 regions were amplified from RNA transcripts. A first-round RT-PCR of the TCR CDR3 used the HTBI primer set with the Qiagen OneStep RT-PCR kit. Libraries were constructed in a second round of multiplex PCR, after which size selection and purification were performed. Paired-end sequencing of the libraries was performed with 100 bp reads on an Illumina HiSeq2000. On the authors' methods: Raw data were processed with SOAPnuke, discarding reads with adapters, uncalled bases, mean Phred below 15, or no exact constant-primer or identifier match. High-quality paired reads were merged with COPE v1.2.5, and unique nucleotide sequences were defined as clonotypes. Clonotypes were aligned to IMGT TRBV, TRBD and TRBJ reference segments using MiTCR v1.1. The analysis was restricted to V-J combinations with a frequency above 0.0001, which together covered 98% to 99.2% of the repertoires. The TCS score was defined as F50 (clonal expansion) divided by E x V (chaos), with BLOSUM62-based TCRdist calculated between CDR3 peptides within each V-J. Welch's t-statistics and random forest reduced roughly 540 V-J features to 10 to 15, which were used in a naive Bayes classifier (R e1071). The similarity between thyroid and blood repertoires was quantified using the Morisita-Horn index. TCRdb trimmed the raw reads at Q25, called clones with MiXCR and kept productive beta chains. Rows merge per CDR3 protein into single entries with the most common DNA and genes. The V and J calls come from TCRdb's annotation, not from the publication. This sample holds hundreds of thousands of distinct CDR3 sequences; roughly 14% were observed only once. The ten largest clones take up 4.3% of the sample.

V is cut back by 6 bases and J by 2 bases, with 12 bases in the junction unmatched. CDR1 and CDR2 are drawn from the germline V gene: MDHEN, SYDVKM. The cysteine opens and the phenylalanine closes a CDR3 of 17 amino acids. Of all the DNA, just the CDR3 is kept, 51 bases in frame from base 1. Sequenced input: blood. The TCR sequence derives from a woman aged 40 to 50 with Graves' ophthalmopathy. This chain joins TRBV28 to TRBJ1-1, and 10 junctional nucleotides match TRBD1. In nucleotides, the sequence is TGTGCCAGCAGAACAACCGACAGGGGGCCGGGAAACACTGAAGCTTTCTTT. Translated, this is CASRTTDRGPGNTEAFF.